The rows below give T cell receptor beta chains drawn from one sample of a study of OX40 agonist ivuxolimab in advanced cancers. Profiled with immunoSEQ multiplex PCR; TCRdb holds only in-frame clones, not every one. In the table there are around 80,000 clones, around nine tenths of which are singletons. Sequenced material: CD4+ or CD8+ T cells sorted from blood, taken in a trial of the OX40 agonist ivuxolimab. The source of these receptors is an adult with an advanced solid tumor such as melanoma, head and neck, liver or kidney cancer. CDR3s include the opening cysteine and the closing phenylalanine or tryptophan. D genes are given only for firm matches. Rows may omit the clone size; those that give it use once, few, many or a size class.

v_gene: TRBV5-1
abundance: .
j_gene: TRBJ1-1
d_gene: .
CDR3aa: CASSLTGNTEAFF
CDR3nt: TGCGCCAGCAGCTTAACGGGGAACACTGAAGCTTTCTTT

v_gene: TRBV18
abundance: few
j_gene: TRBJ1-1
d_gene: TRBD1
CDR3aa: CASSPLQGMNTEAFF
CDR3nt: TGTGCCAGCTCACCTCTACAGGGGATGAACACTGAAGCTTTCTTT

v_gene: TRBV6-5
abundance: once
j_gene: TRBJ1-4
d_gene: TRBD1
CDR3aa: CASSYRQGVAEKLFF
CDR3nt: TGTGCCAGCAGTTACCGACAGGGGGTAGCTGAAAAACTGTTTTTT

v_gene: TRBV7-2
abundance: once
j_gene: TRBJ1-2
d_gene: .
CDR3aa: CASSFGQAFYGYTF
CDR3nt: TGTGCCAGCAGCTTTGGGCAGGCCTTCTATGGCTACACCTTC

v_gene: TRBV11-2
abundance: once
j_gene: TRBJ2-1
d_gene: .
CDR3aa: CASSLGSDVNEQFF
CDR3nt: TGTGCCAGCAGCTTAGGGTCGGACGTCAATGAGCAGTTCTTC

v_gene: TRBV5-8
abundance: few
j_gene: TRBJ2-6
d_gene: .
CDR3aa: CASSLTARALAGANVLTF
CDR3nt: TGTGCCAGCAGCCTGACGGCCAGGGCACTAGCTGGGGCCAACGTCCTGACTTTC

v_gene: TRBV19
abundance: .
j_gene: TRBJ2-1
d_gene: TRBD2
CDR3aa: CASSSPGTSGGNEQFF
CDR3nt: TGTGCCAGTAGTAGCCCCGGGACTAGCGGGGGTAATGAGCAGTTCTTC

v_gene: TRBV7-2
abundance: .
j_gene: TRBJ1-1
d_gene: .
CDR3aa: CASSTHPGTPPNTEAFF
CDR3nt: TGTGCCAGCAGCACCCATCCCGGGACCCCACCCAACACTGAAGCTTTCTTT

v_gene: TRBV7-2
abundance: .
j_gene: TRBJ1-1
d_gene: .
CDR3aa: CASSLEVDTEAFF
CDR3nt: TGTGCCAGCAGCCTGGAGGTCGACACTGAAGCTTTCTTT

v_gene: TRBV28
abundance: .
j_gene: TRBJ2-7
d_gene: .
CDR3aa: CASSPTLGPPGEQYF
CDR3nt: TGTGCCAGCAGCCCCACCCTAGGACCCCCCGGGGAGCAGTACTTC

v_gene: TRBV27
abundance: .
j_gene: TRBJ1-1
d_gene: .
CDR3aa: CASSFLPGAEAFF
CDR3nt: TGTGCCAGCAGTTTTCTTCCCGGGGCTGAAGCTTTCTTT

v_gene: TRBV27
abundance: .
j_gene: TRBJ2-2
d_gene: .
CDR3aa: CASRAQGNTGELFF
CDR3nt: TGTGCCAGCAGGGCGCAGGGGAACACCGGGGAGCTGTTTTTT

v_gene: TRBV18
abundance: .
j_gene: TRBJ1-1
d_gene: .
CDR3aa: CASSLLRGRDTEAFF
CDR3nt: TGTGCCAGCTCCCTCCTACGAGGGAGGGACACTGAAGCTTTCTTT

v_gene: TRBV30
abundance: once
j_gene: TRBJ2-7
d_gene: TRBD1
CDR3aa: CAWRAGTGVYEQYF
CDR3nt: TGTGCCTGGAGAGCGGGGACAGGGGTCTACGAGCAGTACTTC

v_gene: TRBV30
abundance: .
j_gene: TRBJ2-6
d_gene: .
CDR3aa: CAWSVSSGANVLTF
CDR3nt: TGTGCCTGGAGTGTATCATCTGGGGCCAACGTCCTGACTTTC

v_gene: TRBV25-1
abundance: .
j_gene: TRBJ1-1
d_gene: TRBD1
CDR3aa: CASSDQGAWTEAFF
CDR3nt: TGTGCCAGCAGTGATCAGGGGGCTTGGACTGAAGCTTTCTTT

v_gene: TRBV11-2
abundance: .
j_gene: TRBJ1-1
d_gene: .
CDR3aa: CASSLARDEPEAFF
CDR3nt: TGTGCCAGCAGCTTAGCCCGGGACGAGCCCGAAGCTTTCTTT

v_gene: TRBV5-1
abundance: few
j_gene: TRBJ2-2
d_gene: TRBD1
CDR3aa: CASRTTGAKNTGELFF
CDR3nt: TGCGCCAGCAGGACCACAGGGGCCAAGAACACCGGGGAGCTGTTTTTT

v_gene: TRBV5-1
abundance: .
j_gene: TRBJ2-3
d_gene: .
CDR3aa: CASSFQAADTQYF
CDR3nt: TGCGCCAGCAGCTTTCAGGCCGCAGATACGCAGTATTTT

v_gene: TRBV6-5
abundance: .
j_gene: TRBJ2-5
d_gene: TRBD2
CDR3aa: CASSRGLAKETQYF
CDR3nt: TGTGCCAGCAGCCGGGGACTAGCGAAAGAGACCCAGTACTTC

v_gene: TRBV4-1
abundance: .
j_gene: TRBJ2-2
d_gene: .
CDR3aa: CASSPSRGQATGELFF
CDR3nt: TGCGCCAGCAGCCCGAGCCGGGGGCAGGCCACCGGGGAGCTGTTTTTT

v_gene: TRBV7-2
abundance: .
j_gene: TRBJ1-2
d_gene: .
CDR3aa: CASSLDSARGYTF
CDR3nt: TGTGCCAGCAGCTTAGACAGCGCTCGGGGCTACACCTTC

v_gene: TRBV18
abundance: .
j_gene: TRBJ2-1
d_gene: TRBD1
CDR3aa: CASSPKTGGEGNEQFF
CDR3nt: TGTGCCAGCTCACCAAAGACAGGGGGCGAGGGCAATGAGCAGTTCTTC

v_gene: TRBV4-3
abundance: .
j_gene: TRBJ2-3
d_gene: .
CDR3aa: CASSLMESTDTQYF
CDR3nt: TGCGCCAGCAGCCTAATGGAGAGCACAGATACGCAGTATTTT

v_gene: TRBV5-1
abundance: few
j_gene: TRBJ1-6
d_gene: .
CDR3aa: CASRERDLGASPLHF
CDR3nt: TGCGCCAGCAGAGAGCGGGACCTGGGGGCTTCACCCCTCCACTTT

v_gene: TRBV7-2
abundance: .
j_gene: TRBJ1-4
d_gene: TRBD1
CDR3aa: CASSPRLTGSGEKLFF
CDR3nt: TGTGCCAGCAGCCCCCGATTGACAGGGTCAGGTGAAAAACTGTTTTTT

v_gene: TRBV19
abundance: .
j_gene: TRBJ2-5
d_gene: TRBD1
CDR3aa: CASSTGGSPETQYF
CDR3nt: TGTGCCAGTAGCACAGGGGGCAGCCCGGAGACCCAGTACTTC

v_gene: TRBV4-2
abundance: .
j_gene: TRBJ2-1
d_gene: .
CDR3aa: CASSQDQGLEQFF
CDR3nt: TGTGCCAGCAGCCAAGATCAGGGACTTGAGCAGTTCTTC

v_gene: TRBV10-3
abundance: .
j_gene: TRBJ1-3
d_gene: TRBD1
CDR3aa: CAISTGGQGAGNTIYF
CDR3nt: TGTGCCATCTCGACAGGAGGACAGGGAGCGGGAAACACCATATATTTT

v_gene: TRBV6-5
abundance: .
j_gene: TRBJ2-7
d_gene: TRBD1
CDR3aa: CASSYSALGQGPEQYF
CDR3nt: TGTGCCAGCAGTTACTCGGCTCTAGGACAGGGCCCCGAGCAGTACTTC

v_gene: TRBV19
abundance: .
j_gene: TRBJ1-6
d_gene: .
CDR3aa: CASSKDPYNSPLHF
CDR3nt: TGTGCCAGTAGTAAGGACCCCTATAATTCACCCCTCCACTTT

v_gene: TRBV21-1
abundance: once
j_gene: TRBJ1-4
d_gene: .
CDR3aa: CASSILGEKLFF
CDR3nt: TGTGCCAGCAGCATTCTAGGTGAAAAACTGTTTTTT

v_gene: TRBV7-2
abundance: .
j_gene: TRBJ1-5
d_gene: .
CDR3aa: CASSLRHGRYEGYQPQHF
CDR3nt: TGTGCCAGCAGCTTGAGGCACGGACGCTACGAGGGATACCAGCCCCAGCATTTT

v_gene: TRBV10-3
abundance: .
j_gene: TRBJ1-2
d_gene: TRBD1
CDR3aa: CAMATGGGYGYTF
CDR3nt: TGTGCCATGGCGACAGGGGGCGGCTATGGCTACACCTTC

v_gene: TRBV6-6
abundance: .
j_gene: TRBJ1-4
d_gene: .
CDR3aa: CASSPGEKLFF
CDR3nt: TGTGCCAGCAGTCCGGGGGAAAAACTGTTTTTT

v_gene: TRBV6-1
abundance: .
j_gene: TRBJ2-2
d_gene: .
CDR3aa: CASRERGGSGFWTGELFF
CDR3nt: TGTGCCAGCAGGGAAAGAGGAGGCTCAGGGTTTTGGACCGGGGAGCTGTTTTTT

v_gene: TRBV19
abundance: .
j_gene: TRBJ2-5
d_gene: TRBD1
CDR3aa: CASSTRQGVRETQYF
CDR3nt: TGTGCCAGTAGTACGCGACAGGGGGTTAGGGAGACCCAGTACTTC

v_gene: TRBV27
abundance: once
j_gene: TRBJ1-5
d_gene: TRBD1
CDR3aa: CASSLRQGPPSQPQHF
CDR3nt: TGTGCCAGCAGTTTAAGACAGGGCCCCCCCTCTCAGCCCCAGCATTTT

v_gene: TRBV28
abundance: .
j_gene: TRBJ2-1
d_gene: .
CDR3aa: CASSIDSLATSYNEQFF
CDR3nt: TGTGCCAGCAGTATCGACTCTCTAGCAACCTCCTACAATGAGCAGTTCTTC

v_gene: TRBV7-6
abundance: .
j_gene: TRBJ2-3
d_gene: .
CDR3aa: CASSLGEFTDTQYF
CDR3nt: TGTGCCAGCAGCTTAGGAGAATTCACAGATACGCAGTATTTT

v_gene: TRBV7-2
abundance: .
j_gene: TRBJ1-5
d_gene: .
CDR3aa: CASSFTGNQPQHF
CDR3nt: TGTGCCAGCAGCTTCACTGGAAATCAGCCCCAGCATTTT

v_gene: TRBV5-1
abundance: .
j_gene: TRBJ2-1
d_gene: TRBD1
CDR3aa: CASSMTGGNEQFF
CDR3nt: TGCGCCAGCAGCATGACAGGGGGCAATGAGCAGTTCTTC

v_gene: TRBV7-2
abundance: .
j_gene: TRBJ1-1
d_gene: .
CDR3aa: CASKRSGEMNTEAFF
CDR3nt: TGTGCCAGCAAAAGGTCGGGGGAAATGAACACTGAAGCTTTCTTT

v_gene: TRBV19
abundance: .
j_gene: TRBJ2-2
d_gene: TRBD1
CDR3aa: CASSSGQGITGELFF
CDR3nt: TGTGCCAGTAGTAGCGGACAGGGGATCACCGGGGAGCTGTTTTTT

v_gene: TRBV19
abundance: .
j_gene: TRBJ2-3
d_gene: TRBD2
CDR3aa: CASSTREGDTQYF
CDR3nt: TGTGCCAGTAGTACCAGGGAGGGAGATACGCAGTATTTT

v_gene: TRBV30
abundance: .
j_gene: TRBJ2-7
d_gene: TRBD2
CDR3aa: CAWRRAGGPSEQYF
CDR3nt: TGTGCCTGGAGGAGGGCGGGGGGCCCCTCCGAGCAGTACTTC

v_gene: TRBV10-3
abundance: .
j_gene: TRBJ1-1
d_gene: .
CDR3aa: CAISESPGQNTEAFF
CDR3nt: TGTGCCATCAGTGAGTCCCCAGGGCAGAACACTGAAGCTTTCTTT

v_gene: TRBV5-1
abundance: .
j_gene: TRBJ2-1
d_gene: TRBD2
CDR3aa: CASSLVGGGSIEQFF
CDR3nt: TGCGCCAGCAGCTTGGTTGGCGGGGGGTCGATTGAGCAGTTCTTC

v_gene: TRBV7-2
abundance: .
j_gene: TRBJ2-3
d_gene: .
CDR3aa: CANSLAQGANTQYF
CDR3nt: TGTGCCAACAGCTTAGCGCAAGGCGCAAATACGCAGTATTTT

v_gene: TRBV4-2
abundance: .
j_gene: TRBJ2-1
d_gene: .
CDR3aa: CASSQEGRGATYNEQFF
CDR3nt: TGTGCCAGCAGCCAAGAAGGACGGGGGGCTACGTACAATGAGCAGTTCTTC

v_gene: TRBV4-3
abundance: .
j_gene: TRBJ2-7
d_gene: TRBD1
CDR3aa: CASSQGRGGGEQYF
CDR3nt: TGCGCCAGCAGCCAAGGACGAGGGGGCGGCGAGCAGTACTTC